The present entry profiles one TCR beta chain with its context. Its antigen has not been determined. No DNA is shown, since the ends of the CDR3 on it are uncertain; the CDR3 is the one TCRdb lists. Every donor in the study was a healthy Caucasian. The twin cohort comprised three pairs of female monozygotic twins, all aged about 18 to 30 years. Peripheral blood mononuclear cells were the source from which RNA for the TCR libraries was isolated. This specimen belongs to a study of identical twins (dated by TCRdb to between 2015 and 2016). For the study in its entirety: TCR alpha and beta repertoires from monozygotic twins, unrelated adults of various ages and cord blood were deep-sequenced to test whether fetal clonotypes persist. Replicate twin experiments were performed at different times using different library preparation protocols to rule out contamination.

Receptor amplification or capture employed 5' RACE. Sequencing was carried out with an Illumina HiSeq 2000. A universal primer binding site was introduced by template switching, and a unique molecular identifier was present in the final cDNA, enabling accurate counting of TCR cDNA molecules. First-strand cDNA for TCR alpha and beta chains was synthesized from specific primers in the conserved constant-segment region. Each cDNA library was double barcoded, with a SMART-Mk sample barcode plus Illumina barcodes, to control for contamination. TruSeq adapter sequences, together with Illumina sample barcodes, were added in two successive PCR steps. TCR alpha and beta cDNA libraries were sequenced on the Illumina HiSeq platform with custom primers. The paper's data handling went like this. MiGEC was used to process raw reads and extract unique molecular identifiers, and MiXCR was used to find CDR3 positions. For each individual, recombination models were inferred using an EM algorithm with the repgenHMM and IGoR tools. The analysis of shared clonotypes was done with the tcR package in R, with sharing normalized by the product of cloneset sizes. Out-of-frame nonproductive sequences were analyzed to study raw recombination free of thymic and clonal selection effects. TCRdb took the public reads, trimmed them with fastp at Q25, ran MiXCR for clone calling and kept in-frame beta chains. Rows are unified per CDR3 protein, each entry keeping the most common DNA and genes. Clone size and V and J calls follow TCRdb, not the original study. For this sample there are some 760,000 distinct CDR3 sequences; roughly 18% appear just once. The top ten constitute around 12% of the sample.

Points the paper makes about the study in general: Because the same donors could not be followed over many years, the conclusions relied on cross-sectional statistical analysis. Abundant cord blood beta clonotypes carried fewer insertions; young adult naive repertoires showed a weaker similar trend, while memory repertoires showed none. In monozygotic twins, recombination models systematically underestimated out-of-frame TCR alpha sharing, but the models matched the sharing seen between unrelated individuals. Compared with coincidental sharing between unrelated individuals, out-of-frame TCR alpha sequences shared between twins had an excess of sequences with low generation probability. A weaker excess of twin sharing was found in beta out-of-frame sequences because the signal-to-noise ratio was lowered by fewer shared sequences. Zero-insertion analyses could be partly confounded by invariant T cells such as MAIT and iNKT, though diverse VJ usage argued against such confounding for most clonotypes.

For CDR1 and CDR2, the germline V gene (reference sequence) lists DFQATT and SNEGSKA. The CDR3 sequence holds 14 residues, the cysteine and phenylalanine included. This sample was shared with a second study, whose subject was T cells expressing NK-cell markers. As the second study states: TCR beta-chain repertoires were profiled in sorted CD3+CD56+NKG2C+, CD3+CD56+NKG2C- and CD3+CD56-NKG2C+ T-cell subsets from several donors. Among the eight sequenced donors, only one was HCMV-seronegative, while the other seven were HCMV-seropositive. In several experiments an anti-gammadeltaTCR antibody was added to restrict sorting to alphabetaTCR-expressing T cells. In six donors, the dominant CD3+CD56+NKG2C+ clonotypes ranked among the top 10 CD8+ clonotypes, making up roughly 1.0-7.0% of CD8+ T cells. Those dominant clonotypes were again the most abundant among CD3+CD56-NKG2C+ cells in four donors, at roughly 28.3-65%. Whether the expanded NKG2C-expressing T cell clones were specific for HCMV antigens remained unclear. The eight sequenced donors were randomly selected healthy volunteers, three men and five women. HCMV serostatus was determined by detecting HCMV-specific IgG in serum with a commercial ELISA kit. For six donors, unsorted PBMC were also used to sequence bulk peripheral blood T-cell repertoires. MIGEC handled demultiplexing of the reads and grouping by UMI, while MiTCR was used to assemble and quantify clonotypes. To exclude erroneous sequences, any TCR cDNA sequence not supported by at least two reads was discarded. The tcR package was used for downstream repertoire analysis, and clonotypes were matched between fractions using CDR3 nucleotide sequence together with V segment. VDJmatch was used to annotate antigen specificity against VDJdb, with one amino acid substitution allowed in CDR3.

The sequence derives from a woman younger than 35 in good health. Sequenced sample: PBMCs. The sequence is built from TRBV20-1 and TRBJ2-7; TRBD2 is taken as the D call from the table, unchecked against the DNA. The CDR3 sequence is CSVPPNGTSGRGNF.